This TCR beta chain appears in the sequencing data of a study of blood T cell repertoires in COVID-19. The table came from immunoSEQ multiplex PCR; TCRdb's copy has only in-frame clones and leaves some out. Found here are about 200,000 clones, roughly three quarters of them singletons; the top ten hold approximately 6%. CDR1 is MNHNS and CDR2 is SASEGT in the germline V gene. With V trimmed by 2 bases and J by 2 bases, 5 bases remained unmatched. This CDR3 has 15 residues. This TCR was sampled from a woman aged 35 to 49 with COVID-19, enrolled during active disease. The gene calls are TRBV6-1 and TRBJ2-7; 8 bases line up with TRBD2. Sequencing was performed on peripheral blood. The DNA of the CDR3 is TGTGCCAGCAGTGAAACTGCGGGGGGCACCTACGAGCAGTACTTC. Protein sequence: CASSETAGGTYEQYF.